This T cell receptor beta chain was recorded in a study of shared clonotypes between healthy human individuals. Study-wide results and caveats: Between a few donors, naive CD4 clonotypes were shared at a level of approximately 5%. The study's rarefaction showed incomplete sorted-subset sequencing despite large depth.

Some clones are missing from TCRdb's copy, which holds only in-frame ones; the method was immunoSEQ multiplex PCR. The profile shows roughly 1.4 million clones, approximately 98.5% of them singletons. Regarding this clone: What it binds is not known.

The sequenced sample was naive CD4+ T cells sorted from blood. Described subset: CD45RA+ positively selected. The sequence derives from a man aged 30-40 years in good health.

The CDR3 spells CASSLPQGSSYEQYF. In nucleotides, the CDR3 is TGTGCCAGCAGCTTACCCCAGGGGAGCTCCTACGAGCAGTACTTC. The chain couples TRBV7-9 to TRBJ2-7; perhaps TRBD1 as D (6 bases). Looked up from germline, CDR1 is SEHNR and CDR2 is FQNEAQ (reference sequence). V gave up 2 bases and J gave up 0 bases, with 11 bases separating them. The CDR3 sequence is 15 residues long.